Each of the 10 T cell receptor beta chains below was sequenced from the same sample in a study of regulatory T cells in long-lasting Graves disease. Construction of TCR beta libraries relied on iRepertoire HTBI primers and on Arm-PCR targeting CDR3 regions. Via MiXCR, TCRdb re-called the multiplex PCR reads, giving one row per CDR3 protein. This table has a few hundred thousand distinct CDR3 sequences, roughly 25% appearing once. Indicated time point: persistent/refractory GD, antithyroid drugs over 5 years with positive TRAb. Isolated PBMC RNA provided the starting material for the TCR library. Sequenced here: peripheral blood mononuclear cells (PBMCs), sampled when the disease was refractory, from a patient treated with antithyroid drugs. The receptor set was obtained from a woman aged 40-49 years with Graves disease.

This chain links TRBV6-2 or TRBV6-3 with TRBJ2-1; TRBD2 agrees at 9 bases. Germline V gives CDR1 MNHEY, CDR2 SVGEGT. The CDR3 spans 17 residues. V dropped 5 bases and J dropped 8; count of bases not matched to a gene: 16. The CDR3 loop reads CASSHPLHLAGMYEQFF. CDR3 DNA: TGTGCCAGCAGTCACCCGCTCCATCTAGCGGGAATGTATGAGCAGTTCTTC.

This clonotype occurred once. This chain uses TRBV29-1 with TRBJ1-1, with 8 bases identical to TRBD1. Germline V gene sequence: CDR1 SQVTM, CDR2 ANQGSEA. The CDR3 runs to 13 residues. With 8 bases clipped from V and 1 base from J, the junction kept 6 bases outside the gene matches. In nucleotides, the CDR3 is TGCAGCACCTTGGGACAGGCGAACACTGAAGCTTTCTTT. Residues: CSTLGQANTEAFF.

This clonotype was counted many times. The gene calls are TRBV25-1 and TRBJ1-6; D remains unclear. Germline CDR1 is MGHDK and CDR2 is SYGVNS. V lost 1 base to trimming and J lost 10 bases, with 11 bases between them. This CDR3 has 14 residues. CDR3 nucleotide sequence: TGTGCCAGCAGTGAATCGGGGAAAGGATCACCCCTCCACTTT. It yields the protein CASSESGKGSPLHF. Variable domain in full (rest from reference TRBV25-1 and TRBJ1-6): EADIYQTPRYLVIGTGKKITLECSQTMGHDKMYWYQQDPGMELHLIHYSYGVNSTEKGDLSSESTVSRIRTEHFPLTLESARPSHTSQYLCASSESGKGSPLHFGNGTRLTVT.

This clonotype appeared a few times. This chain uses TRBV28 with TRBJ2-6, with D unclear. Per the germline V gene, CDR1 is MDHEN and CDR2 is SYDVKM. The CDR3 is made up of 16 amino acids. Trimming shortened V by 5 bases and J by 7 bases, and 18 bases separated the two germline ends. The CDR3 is CASSPPQGSIANVLTF. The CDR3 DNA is TGTGCCAGCAGTCCCCCCCAAGGAAGTATTGCCAACGTCCTGACTTTC.

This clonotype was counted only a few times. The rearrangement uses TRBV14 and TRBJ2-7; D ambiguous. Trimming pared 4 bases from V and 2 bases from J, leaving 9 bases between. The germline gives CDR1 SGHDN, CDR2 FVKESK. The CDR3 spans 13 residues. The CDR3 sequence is CASSREVAYEQYF. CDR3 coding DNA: TGTGCCAGCAGCCGGGAAGTGGCCTACGAGCAGTACTTC.

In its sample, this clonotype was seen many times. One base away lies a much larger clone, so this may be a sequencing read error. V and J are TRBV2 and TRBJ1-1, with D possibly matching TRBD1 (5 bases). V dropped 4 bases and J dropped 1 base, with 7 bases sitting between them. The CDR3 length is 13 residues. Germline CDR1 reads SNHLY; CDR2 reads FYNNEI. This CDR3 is CASSGQKNTEAFF. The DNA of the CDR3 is TGTGCCAGCAGTGGACAGAAGAACACTGAAGCTTTCTTT.

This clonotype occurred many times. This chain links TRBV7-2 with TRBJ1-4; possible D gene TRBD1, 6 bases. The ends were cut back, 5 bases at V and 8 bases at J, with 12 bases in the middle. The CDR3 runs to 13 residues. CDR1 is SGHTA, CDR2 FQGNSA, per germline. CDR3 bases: TGTGCCAGCAGCCTCGGGAGGGGGGAAAAACTGTTTTTT. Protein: CASSLGRGEKLFF.

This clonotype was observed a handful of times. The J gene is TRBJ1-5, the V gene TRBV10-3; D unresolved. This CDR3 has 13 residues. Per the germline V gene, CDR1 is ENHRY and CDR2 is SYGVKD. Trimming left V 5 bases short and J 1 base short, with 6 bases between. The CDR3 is CAISLNSNQPQHF. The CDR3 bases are TGTGCCATCAGTTTAAACAGCAATCAGCCCCAGCATTTT.

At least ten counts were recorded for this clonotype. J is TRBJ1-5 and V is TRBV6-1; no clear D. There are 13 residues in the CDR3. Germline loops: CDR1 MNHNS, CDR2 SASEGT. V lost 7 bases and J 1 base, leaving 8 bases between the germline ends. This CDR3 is CASTGQSNQPQHF. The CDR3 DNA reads TGTGCCAGCACCGGCCAGAGCAATCAGCCCCAGCATTTT.

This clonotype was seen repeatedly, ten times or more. The CDR3 nucleotides read TGTGCCAGCAGTGAAGACTTCTCCTACGAGCAGTACTTC. Translated: CASSEDFSYEQYF. This chain uses TRBV2 with TRBJ2-7, with D unclear. There are 13 residues in the CDR3. V gave up 1 base and J gave up 0 bases, with 4 bases separating them. Germline CDR1 and CDR2: SNHLY and FYNNEI.